The clone carrying this T cell receptor (beta chain) was recorded at least ten times. The antigen is not known. Quantitative molecular-barcoded 5'-RACE generated the TCR beta libraries. Via MiXCR, TCRdb re-called the 5' RACE reads, giving one row per CDR3 protein. This sample has 150,000 to 200,000 distinct CDR3 sequences, with about 9.9% found just once. These data are taken from a study of CD8 T cells in ankylosing spondylitis. Findings of the study overall: Matched ankylosing spondylitis synovial fluid reportedly contained a significantly enriched population of disease-linked clones.

The germline gives CDR1 SGHNT, CDR2 YYREEE (reference sequence). Trimming cost V 2 bases and J 2 bases, with 13 bases left between them. The CDR3 is 15 amino acids. This sequence joins TRBV5-4 and TRBJ1-1; the D is unclear. The sample comprised blood, either unsorted or a sorted T cell fraction (not recorded which). The clonotype was recovered from a male donor with ankylosing spondylitis or in good health (not recorded which). This CDR3 reads CASSLMPALNTEAFF. The CDR3 bases are TGTGCCAGCAGCTTAATGCCAGCACTAAACACTGAAGCTTTCTTT.